This is a list of T cell receptor beta chains from one sample in a study of shared clonotypes between healthy human individuals. Some clones are missing from TCRdb's copy, which holds only in-frame ones; the method was immunoSEQ multiplex PCR. The sample includes roughly 590,000 clones, about 95% of them seen just once. Sequencing was performed on naive CD8+ T cells sorted from blood. The receptors shown here come from a woman aged 25 to 45 in good health. Both conserved end residues are part of each CDR3. Fields, in order: V gene, CDR3 length, J gene, clone size, D gene, CDR3 protein, CDR3 DNA. A D gene is named only where the DNA matches it firmly. For some rows the clone size is stated as once, few or many, or as a class when expanded; others skip it.

>TRBV5-4|16|TRBJ2-6|once|-
CASSLGPASGANVLTF
TGTGCCAGCAGCTTGGGACCGGCGTCTGGGGCCAACGTCCTGACTTTC
>TRBV30|13|TRBJ2-1|-|-
CAWTGTSFDEQFF
TGTGCCTGGACGGGGACTTCGTTTGATGAGCAGTTCTTC
>TRBV4-1|13|TRBJ2-7|-|-
CASSQWSMGEQYF
TGCGCCAGCAGCCAGTGGAGTATGGGCGAGCAGTACTTC
>TRBV15|16|TRBJ2-1|-|TRBD2
CATSSGLAEEFNEQFF
TGTGCCACCAGCAGCGGACTAGCGGAGGAATTCAATGAGCAGTTCTTC
>TRBV27|16|TRBJ2-2|-|TRBD2
CASTYKTSRNTGELFF
TGTGCCAGCACTTACAAGACTAGCAGGAACACCGGGGAGCTGTTTTTT
>TRBV27|17|TRBJ2-1|-|TRBD1
CASSESRQGNSYNEQFF
TGTGCCAGCAGTGAATCTAGACAGGGAAACTCCTACAATGAGCAGTTCTTC
>TRBV10-2|16|TRBJ1-5|-|-
CASSESGAKGNQPQHF
TGCGCCAGCAGTGAGTCGGGGGCTAAAGGCAATCAGCCCCAGCATTTT
>TRBV7-6|14|TRBJ2-1|once|TRBD2
CASSLAGGPDEQFF
TGTGCCAGCAGCTTAGCGGGAGGGCCAGATGAGCAGTTCTTC
>TRBV7-8|14|TRBJ1-1|-|-
CASSLGGAITEAFF
TGTGCCAGCAGCTTAGGGGGCGCGATCACTGAAGCTTTCTTT
>TRBV2|14|TRBJ1-1|-|TRBD1
CASGTETVTFGAFF
TGTGCCAGCGGGACAGAGACGGTGACATTCGGAGCTTTCTTT
>TRBV4-1|15|TRBJ2-2|once|TRBD2
CASSQEPGLAGELFF
TGCGCCAGCAGCCAAGAGCCCGGACTAGCCGGGGAGCTGTTTTTT
>TRBV9|13|TRBJ1-2|-|-
CASKNREGYGYTF
TGTGCCAGCAAAAACAGGGAGGGATATGGCTACACCTTC
>TRBV7-3|14|TRBJ2-2|-|TRBD2
CASSPTSGSGELFF
TGTGCCAGCAGCCCTACTAGCGGGAGCGGGGAGCTGTTTTTT
>TRBV7-8|15|TRBJ2-7|-|TRBD2
CASSSKREGHYEQYF
TGTGCCAGCAGCTCGAAGCGGGAGGGCCACTACGAGCAGTACTTC
>TRBV7-9|14|TRBJ2-7|-|TRBD1
CASSLGQGAYEQYF
TGTGCCAGCAGCTTGGGACAGGGGGCATACGAGCAGTACTTC
>TRBV6-6|15|TRBJ2-3|-|-
CASSYFGGATDTQYF
TGTGCCAGCAGTTACTTTGGCGGGGCTACAGATACGCAGTATTTT
>TRBV19|14|TRBJ1-1|-|-
CASSIWVSNTEAFF
TGTGCCAGTAGTATTTGGGTCTCGAACACTGAAGCTTTCTTT
>TRBV7-9|13|TRBJ1-4|-|-
CASSPGGNEKLFF
TGTGCCAGCAGCCCTGGCGGGAATGAAAAACTGTTTTTT
>TRBV27|12|TRBJ1-2|once|-
CASRTPAYGYTF
TGTGCCAGCAGGACACCGGCCTATGGCTACACCTTC
>TRBV2|16|TRBJ2-7|-|TRBD2
CASSEAGTSGSYEQYF
TGTGCCAGCAGTGAAGCGGGGACTAGCGGGTCCTACGAGCAGTACTTC
>TRBV7-7|16|TRBJ2-1|-|TRBD2
CASSPGRLAAYNEQFF
TGTGCCAGCAGCCCCGGCAGGCTAGCGGCCTACAATGAGCAGTTCTTC
>TRBV5-1|19|TRBJ2-5|once|TRBD1
CASSLYSAMVGTGGETQYF
TGCGCCAGCAGCTTGTACTCTGCAATGGTCGGGACAGGGGGAGAGACCCAGTACTTC
>TRBV7-3|18|TRBJ2-1|-|-
CASSLKASGRTIYNEQFF
TGTGCCAGCAGCTTAAAGGCATCTGGGAGAACCATCTACAATGAGCAGTTCTTC
>TRBV7-8|16|TRBJ1-3|-|-
CASSLVRGDSGNTIYF
TGTGCCAGCAGCTTAGTGCGCGGGGACTCTGGAAACACCATATATTTT
>TRBV28|18|TRBJ2-7|-|TRBD2
CASSTASGRGRGTYEQYF
TGTGCCAGCAGTACAGCCAGCGGGAGGGGCCGCGGGACCTACGAGCAGTACTTC
>TRBV29-1|13|TRBJ2-5|-|-
CSVVADPQETQYF
TGCAGCGTTGTAGCGGACCCCCAAGAGACCCAGTACTTC
>TRBV9|16|TRBJ2-7|-|TRBD2
CASSGGLAASSYEQYF
TGTGCCAGCAGCGGGGGACTAGCGGCGAGCTCCTACGAGCAGTACTTC
>TRBV4-1|15|TRBJ1-6|-|-
CASSQAAGYNSPLHF
TGCGCCAGCAGCCAAGCCGCGGGGTATAATTCACCCCTCCACTTT
>TRBV7-9|15|TRBJ2-5|-|TRBD1
CASSRGQGVDETQYF
TGTGCCAGCAGCCGCGGACAGGGGGTTGATGAGACCCAGTACTTC
>TRBV19|16|TRBJ2-5|-|TRBD2
CASSIDGLAGGETQYF
TGTGCCAGTAGTATAGACGGACTAGCGGGAGGAGAGACCCAGTACTTC